This T cell receptor beta chain was observed in a study of blood T cell repertoires in COVID-19. At the level of the study: Italy, Spain and the United States were the sources of the convalescent and acute COVID-19 samples. The analysed material was cDNA or gDNA that came from T cells, B-cell-depleted T cells, or PBMCs.

Trimming stripped 1 base from V and 0 bases from J, with 7 bases between. From germline, CDR1 is SGHVS and CDR2 FNYEAQ. The CDR3 has 15 amino acids. In the authors' methods: Scientists estimated how many nucleated cells there were by amplifying reference gene primers. Measured with immunoSEQ multiplex PCR; TCRdb has only the in-frame clones, and not every one. The V and J calls and clone size come from that table; D and trimming were worked out from the DNA. The data show about 83,000 clones, approximately 88% seen once. The sequenced sample consisted of peripheral blood. The gene calls are TRBV7-6 and TRBJ1-3; D remains ambiguous. This TCR was recovered from a man between 60 and 70 years old with acute or convalescent COVID-19. DNA for the CDR3: TGTGCCAGCAGCTTAGATCGGGTCTCTGGAAACACCATATATTTT. It encodes CASSLDRVSGNTIYF.